The source of this T cell receptor (beta chain) is a study of blood T cell repertoires in COVID-19. In the original processing: Amplification of reference gene primers was used by the study to estimate nucleated cell counts. TCRdb keeps only in-frame clones here, not all; method: immunoSEQ multiplex PCR. The DNA gave D and trimming, while V, J and clone size come from that table. The sample lists 330,000 or so clones; approximately 89% were seen once. Trimming took 0 bases from V and 3 from J; bases not matched to a gene: 1. The CDR3 loop spans 15 amino acids. Germline CDR1 reads MGHRA; CDR2 reads YSYEKL.

Source material: peripheral blood. The chain combines TRBV4-1 with TRBJ2-7; 11 bases line up with TRBD2. This clonotype originated in a woman between 55 and 75 years old with COVID-19, enrolled during active disease. The CDR3 sequence is CASSQDGTSGYEQYF. The CDR3, as DNA: TGCGCCAGCAGCCAAGATGGGACTAGCGGCTACGAGCAGTACTTC.